This T cell receptor (beta chain) was obtained from a study of cytomegalovirus exposure and HLA in healthy donors. Study results and limitations: For TCR beta chains, V- and J-gene trimming was later linked to a missense DCLRE1C variant.

The germline CDR1 and CDR2 sequences are SGHNT and YYREEE (reference sequence). V shed 2 bases and J 2 bases; nucleotides not matched to a gene: 2. CDR3 length equals 14 residues. To note about this clone: The antigen is undetermined.

Primers: 60 Vbeta forward and 13 Jbeta reverse. TCRdb's table, derived via immunoSEQ multiplex PCR, lists solely in-frame clones and lacks some. The sample includes under 200,000 clones, about three quarters of them seen just once. Everyone who donated was a healthy bone marrow donor. Donors likely had unrecorded immune exposures despite being nominally healthy when sampled. Sequenced material: PBMCs. This clonotype originated in a woman aged 40-49 years in good health and CMV-seropositive. V usage is TRBV5-4 and J usage is TRBJ2-7, with 9 nucleotides matching TRBD2. Here the CDR3 DNA reads TGTGCCAGCAGCTTCGCTAGCGGGGCCTACGAGCAGTACTTC. Amino acids: CASSFASGAYEQYF.